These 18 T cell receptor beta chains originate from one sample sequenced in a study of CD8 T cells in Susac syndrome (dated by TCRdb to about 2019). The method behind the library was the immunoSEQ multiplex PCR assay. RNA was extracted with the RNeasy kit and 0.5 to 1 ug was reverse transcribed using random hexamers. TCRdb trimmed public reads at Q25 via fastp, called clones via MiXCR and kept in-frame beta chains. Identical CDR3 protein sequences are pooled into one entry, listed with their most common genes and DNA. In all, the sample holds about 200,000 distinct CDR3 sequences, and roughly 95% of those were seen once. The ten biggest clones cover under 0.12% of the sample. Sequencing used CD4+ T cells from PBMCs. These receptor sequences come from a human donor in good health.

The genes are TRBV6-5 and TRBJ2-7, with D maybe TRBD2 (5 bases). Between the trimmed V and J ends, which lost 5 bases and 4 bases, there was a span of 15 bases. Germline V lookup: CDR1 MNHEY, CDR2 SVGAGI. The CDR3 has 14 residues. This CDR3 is CASSHPEAAYEQYV. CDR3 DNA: TGTGCCAGCAGTCACCCCGAAGCGGCTTACGAGCAGTACGTC.

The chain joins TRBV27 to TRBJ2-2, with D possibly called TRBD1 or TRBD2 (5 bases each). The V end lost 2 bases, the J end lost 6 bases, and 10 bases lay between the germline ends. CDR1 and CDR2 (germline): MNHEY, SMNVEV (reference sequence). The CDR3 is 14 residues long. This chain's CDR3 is CASSLVGVAGELFF. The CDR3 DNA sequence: TGTGCCAGCAGTTTAGTGGGGGTTGCCGGGGAGCTGTTTTTT.

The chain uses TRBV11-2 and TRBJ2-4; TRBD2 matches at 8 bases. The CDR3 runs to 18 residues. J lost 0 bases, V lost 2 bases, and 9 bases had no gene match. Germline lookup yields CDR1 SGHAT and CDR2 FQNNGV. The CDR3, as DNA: TGTGCCAGCAGCTTATCGCGGGAGGCGATGTTAGCCAAAAACATTCAGTACTTC. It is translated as CASSLSREAMLAKNIQYF. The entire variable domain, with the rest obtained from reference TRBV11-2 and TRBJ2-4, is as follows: EAGVAQSPRYKIIEKRQSVAFWCNPISGHATLYWYQQILGQGPKLLIQFQNNGVVDDSQLPKDRFSAERLKGVDSTLKIQPAKLEDSAVYLCASSLSREAMLAKNIQYFGAGTRLSVL.

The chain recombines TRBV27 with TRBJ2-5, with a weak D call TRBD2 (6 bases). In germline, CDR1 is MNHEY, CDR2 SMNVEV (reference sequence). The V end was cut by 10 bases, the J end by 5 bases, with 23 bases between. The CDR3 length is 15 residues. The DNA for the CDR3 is TGTGCCACTTCCAGAGTTGACGGGGGAATCGAGACCCAGTACTTC. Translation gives CATSRVDGGIETQYF.

CDR3 sequence (DNA): TGTGCCACCAGCAGCGACCAGGGGGCCAACTATGGCTACACCTTC. This gives the protein CATSSDQGANYGYTF. The chain uses TRBV15 and TRBJ1-2, with 8 bases fitting TRBD1. Unmatched junction bases numbered 5, after V lost 3 bases and J lost 2 bases. Germline V gives CDR1 LNHNV, CDR2 YYDKDF (reference sequence). CDR3 length: 15 amino acids. Supplemented by reference TRBV15 and TRBJ1-2, the full variable domain reads DAMVIQNPRYQVTQFGKPVTLSCSQTLNHNVMYWYQQKSSQAPKLLFHYYDKDFNNEADTPDNFQSRRPNTSFCFLDIRSPGLGDTAMYLCATSSDQGANYGYTFGSGTRLTVV.

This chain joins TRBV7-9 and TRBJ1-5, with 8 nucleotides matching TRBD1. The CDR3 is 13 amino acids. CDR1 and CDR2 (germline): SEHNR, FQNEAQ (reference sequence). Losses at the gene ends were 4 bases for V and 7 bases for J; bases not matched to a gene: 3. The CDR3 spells CASSSNRGQPQHF. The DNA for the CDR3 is TGTGCCAGCAGCTCCAACAGGGGGCAGCCCCAGCATTTT.

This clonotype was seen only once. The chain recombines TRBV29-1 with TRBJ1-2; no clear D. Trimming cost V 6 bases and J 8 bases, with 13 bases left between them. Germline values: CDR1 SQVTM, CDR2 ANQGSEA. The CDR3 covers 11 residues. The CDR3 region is CSVGPRRGYTF. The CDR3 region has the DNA TGCAGCGTCGGCCCCAGGAGGGGCTACACCTTC. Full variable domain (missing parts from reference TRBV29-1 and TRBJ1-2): SAVISQKPSRDICQRGTSLTIQCQVDSQVTMMFWYRQQPGQSLTLIATANQGSEATYESGFVIDKFPISRPNLTFSTLTVSNMSPEDSSIYLCSVGPRRGYTFGSGTRLTVV.

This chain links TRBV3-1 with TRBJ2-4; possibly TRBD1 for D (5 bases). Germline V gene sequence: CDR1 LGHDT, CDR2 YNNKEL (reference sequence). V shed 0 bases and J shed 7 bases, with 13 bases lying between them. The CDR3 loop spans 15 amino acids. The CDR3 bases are TGTGCCAGCAGCCAAGATGGGGCGGCTGGGAACATTCAGTACTTC. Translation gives CASSQDGAAGNIQYF.

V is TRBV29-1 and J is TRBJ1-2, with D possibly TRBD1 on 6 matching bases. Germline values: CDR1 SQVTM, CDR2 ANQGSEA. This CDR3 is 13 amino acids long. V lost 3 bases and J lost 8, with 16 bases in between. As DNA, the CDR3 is TGCAGCGTTGACCCCTCAGGGGCTTGGGGCTACACCTTC. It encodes CSVDPSGAWGYTF.

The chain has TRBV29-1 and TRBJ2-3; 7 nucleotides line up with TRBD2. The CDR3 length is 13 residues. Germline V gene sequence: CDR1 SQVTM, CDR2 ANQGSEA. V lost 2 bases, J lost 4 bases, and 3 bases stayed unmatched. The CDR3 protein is CSVEFTSADTQYF. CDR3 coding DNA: TGCAGCGTTGAATTCACTAGCGCAGATACGCAGTATTTT.

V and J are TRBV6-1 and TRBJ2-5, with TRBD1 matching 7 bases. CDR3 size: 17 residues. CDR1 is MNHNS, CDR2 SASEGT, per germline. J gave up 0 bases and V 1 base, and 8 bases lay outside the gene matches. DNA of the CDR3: TGTGCCAGCAGTGAAGTGGAACAGGGGATGTACCAAGAGACCCAGTACTTC. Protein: CASSEVEQGMYQETQYF.

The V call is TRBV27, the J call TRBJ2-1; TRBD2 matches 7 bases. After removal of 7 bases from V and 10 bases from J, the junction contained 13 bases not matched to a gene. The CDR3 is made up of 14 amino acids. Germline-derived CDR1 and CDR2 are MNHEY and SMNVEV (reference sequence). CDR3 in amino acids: CASKIRGGPGEQFF. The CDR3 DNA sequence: TGTGCCAGCAAAATAAGGGGAGGGCCGGGGGAGCAGTTCTTC.

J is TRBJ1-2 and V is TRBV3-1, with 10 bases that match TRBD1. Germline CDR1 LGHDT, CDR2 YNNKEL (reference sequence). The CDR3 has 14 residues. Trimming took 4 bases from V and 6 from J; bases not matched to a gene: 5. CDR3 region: CASSPTGGWDGYTF. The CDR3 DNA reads TGTGCCAGCAGCCCGACAGGGGGCTGGGATGGCTACACCTTC.

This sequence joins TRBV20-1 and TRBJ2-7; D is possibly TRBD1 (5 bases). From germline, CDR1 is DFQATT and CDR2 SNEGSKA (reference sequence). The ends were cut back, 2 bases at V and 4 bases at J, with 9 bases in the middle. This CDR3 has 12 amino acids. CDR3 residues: CSARSQGYEQYV. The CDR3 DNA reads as TGCAGTGCTAGATCCCAGGGTTACGAGCAGTACGTC.

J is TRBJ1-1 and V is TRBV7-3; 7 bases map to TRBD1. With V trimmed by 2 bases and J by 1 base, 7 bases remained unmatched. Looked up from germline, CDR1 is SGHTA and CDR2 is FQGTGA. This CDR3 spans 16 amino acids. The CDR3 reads CASSLQPRTGNTEAFF. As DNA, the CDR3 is TGTGCCAGCAGCTTACAGCCCCGGACAGGGAACACTGAAGCTTTCTTT.

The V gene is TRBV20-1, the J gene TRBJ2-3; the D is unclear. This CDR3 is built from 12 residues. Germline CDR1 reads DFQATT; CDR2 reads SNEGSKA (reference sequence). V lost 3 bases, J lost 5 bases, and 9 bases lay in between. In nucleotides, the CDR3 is TGCAGTGCTAGTCTTAGAGGAGATACGCAGTATTTT. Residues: CSASLRGDTQYF.

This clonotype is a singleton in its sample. The CDR3 spells CSVGGLPSGANVLTF. The CDR3 DNA follows: TGCAGCGTTGGTGGACTCCCCTCTGGGGCCAACGTCCTGACTTTC. V usage is TRBV29-1 and J usage is TRBJ2-6, with D possibly TRBD2 on 5 matching bases. Trimming removed 4 bases at V and 0 bases at J, with 10 bases between. The CDR3 loop spans 15 amino acids. Germline V CDR1 and CDR2: SQVTM, ANQGSEA.

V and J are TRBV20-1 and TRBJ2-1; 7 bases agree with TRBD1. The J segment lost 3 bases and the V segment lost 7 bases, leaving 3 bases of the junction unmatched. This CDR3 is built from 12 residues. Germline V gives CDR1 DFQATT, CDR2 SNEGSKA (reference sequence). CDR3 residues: CSVWDSYNEQFF. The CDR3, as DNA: TGCAGTGTTTGGGACAGCTACAATGAGCAGTTCTTC.